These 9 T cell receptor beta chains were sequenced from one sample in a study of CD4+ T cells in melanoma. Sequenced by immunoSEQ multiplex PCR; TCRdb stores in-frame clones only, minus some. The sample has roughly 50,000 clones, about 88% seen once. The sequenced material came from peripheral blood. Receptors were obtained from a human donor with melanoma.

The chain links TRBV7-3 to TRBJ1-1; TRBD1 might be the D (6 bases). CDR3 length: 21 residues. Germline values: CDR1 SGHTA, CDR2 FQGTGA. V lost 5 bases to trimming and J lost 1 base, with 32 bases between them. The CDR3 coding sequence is TGTGCCAGCAGCCAACGATCAAGGAAGGACAGTCCTTCGGATTCGAACACTGAAGCTTTCTTT. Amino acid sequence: CASSQRSRKDSPSDSNTEAFF.

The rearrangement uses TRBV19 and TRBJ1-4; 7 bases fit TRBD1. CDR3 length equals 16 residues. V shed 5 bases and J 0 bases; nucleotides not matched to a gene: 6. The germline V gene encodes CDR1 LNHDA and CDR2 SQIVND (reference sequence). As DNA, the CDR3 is TGTGCCAGTAGTTCCAAAACAGGGGCAACTAATGAAAAACTGTTTTTT. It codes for CASSSKTGATNEKLFF.

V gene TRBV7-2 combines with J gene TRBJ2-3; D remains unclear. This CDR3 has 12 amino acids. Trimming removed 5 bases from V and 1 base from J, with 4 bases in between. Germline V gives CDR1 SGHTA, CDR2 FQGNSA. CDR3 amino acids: CASSPGTDTQYF. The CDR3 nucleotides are TGTGCCAGCAGCCCGGGCACAGATACGCAGTATTTT.

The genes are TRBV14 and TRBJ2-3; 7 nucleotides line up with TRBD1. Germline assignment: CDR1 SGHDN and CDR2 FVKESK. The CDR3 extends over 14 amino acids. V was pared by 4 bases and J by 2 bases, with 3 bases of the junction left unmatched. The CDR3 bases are TGTGCCAGCAGCCTCGGACAGGCCACAGATACGCAGTATTTT. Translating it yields CASSLGQATDTQYF.

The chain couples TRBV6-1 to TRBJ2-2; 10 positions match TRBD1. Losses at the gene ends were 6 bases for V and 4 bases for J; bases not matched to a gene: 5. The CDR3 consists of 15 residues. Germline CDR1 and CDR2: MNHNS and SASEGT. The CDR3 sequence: CASRRQGAGTGELFF. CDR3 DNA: TGTGCCAGCAGGAGACAGGGGGCCGGCACCGGGGAGCTGTTTTTT.

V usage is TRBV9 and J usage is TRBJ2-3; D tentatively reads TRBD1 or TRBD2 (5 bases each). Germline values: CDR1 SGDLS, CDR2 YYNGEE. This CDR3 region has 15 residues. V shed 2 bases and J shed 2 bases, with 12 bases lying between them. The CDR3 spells CASSVQGVLTDTQYF. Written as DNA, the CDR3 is TGTGCCAGCAGCGTGCAGGGAGTTCTCACAGATACGCAGTATTTT.

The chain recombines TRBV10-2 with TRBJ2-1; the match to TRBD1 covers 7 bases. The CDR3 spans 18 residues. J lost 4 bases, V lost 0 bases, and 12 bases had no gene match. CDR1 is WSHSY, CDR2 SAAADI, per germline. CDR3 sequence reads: CASSESMTLGGGYNEQFF. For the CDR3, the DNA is TGCGCCAGCAGTGAGTCGATGACCTTAGGGGGCGGGTACAATGAGCAGTTCTTC.

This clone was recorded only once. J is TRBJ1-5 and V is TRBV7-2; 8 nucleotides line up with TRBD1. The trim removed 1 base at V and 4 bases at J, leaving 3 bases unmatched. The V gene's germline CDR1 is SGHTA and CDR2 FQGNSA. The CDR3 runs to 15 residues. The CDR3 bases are TGTGCCAGCAGCTTAGGACAGGGGCGTAATCAGCCCCAGCATTTT. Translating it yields CASSLGQGRNQPQHF.

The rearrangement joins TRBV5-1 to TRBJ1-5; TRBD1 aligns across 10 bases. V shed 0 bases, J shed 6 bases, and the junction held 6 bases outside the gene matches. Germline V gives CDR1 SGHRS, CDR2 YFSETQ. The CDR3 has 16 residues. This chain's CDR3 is CASSLGIGQGVQPQHF. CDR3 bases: TGCGCCAGCAGCTTGGGTATCGGACAGGGGGTTCAGCCCCAGCATTTT.